The T cell receptor beta chain described here comes from a study of shared clonotypes between healthy human individuals. Study-wide results and caveats: An expected dependence of interdonor clonotype sharing on sequencing depth was noted.

Germline lookup yields CDR1 MNHEY and CDR2 SMNVEV (reference sequence). V lost 1 base and J lost 3; bases outside the gene matches: 8. The CDR3 has 16 residues. Concerning this clone itself: What it recognizes is unknown.

Study processing details: Because ImmunoSEQ provided only junction sequences with no quality scores, the filtering differed. Clones were sequenced by immunoSEQ multiplex PCR, and TCRdb holds only the in-frame ones, with some missing. D and trimming come from the DNA, and the V and J calls and clone size come from that table. The table shows about half a million clones, with 79% occurring only once. The chain links TRBV27 to TRBJ2-7; 8 nucleotides match TRBD2. The origin of this receptor is a woman aged 40 to 55 in good health. Some clones in this sample may be carry-over from other donors' samples. The sequenced sample consisted of PBMCs. The chain's CDR3 is CASSLLGREGRYEQYF. The CDR3 coding sequence is TGTGCCAGCAGTTTATTGGGACGGGAGGGCCGCTACGAGCAGTACTTC.